This passage covers 22 T cell receptor beta chains from one sample sequenced in a study of shared clonotypes between healthy human individuals (dated by TCRdb to 2019 to 2021). Library prep was done by the immunoSEQ multiplex PCR assay. This is the immuneACCESS table as TCRdb keeps it, with only in-frame sequences that have V and J called. A part of the clones is gone; compared with another copy, unresolved V genes explain less than half, and the rest is unexplained. Here the sample has about 820,000 clones; almost 95% occur a single time. Of the sample, more than 20% is held by the ten largest clones. For the CD8 naive samples, CD45RO-negative cells were positively selected for CCR7, yielding a CD45RA+CCR7+ population from which TemRA cells were excluded. The sample comprised naive CD8+ T cells sorted from blood. The cell subset or site label on this specimen signifies: CD45RA+CCR7+. The receptors were sampled from a man aged 25 to 40 in good health.

This rearrangement joins TRBV28 to TRBJ2-3; D unresolved. Germline V gene sequence: CDR1 MDHEN, CDR2 SYDVKM. The CDR3 loop spans 16 amino acids. V was pared by 6 bases and J by 4 bases, with 20 bases between. CDR3 amino acids: CASSPFLGEAADTQYF. The CDR3 bases are TGTGCCAGCAGCCCCTTTCTCGGTGAGGCTGCAGATACGCAGTATTTT.

Points on this clone: Other DNA sequences in the sample encode the same CDR3. The chain recombines TRBV7-6 with TRBJ2-7, with TRBD1 matching 9 bases. Looked up from germline, CDR1 is SGHVS and CDR2 is FNYEAQ. The CDR3 is 14 residues long. V was pared by 5 bases and J by 2 bases, with 4 bases of the junction left unmatched. This CDR3 reads CASSARQGAYEQYF. The CDR3, as DNA: TGTGCCAGCAGCGCCAGACAGGGGGCCTACGAGCAGTACTTC.

The chain has TRBV11-2 and TRBJ2-1; D remains unclear. CDR1 is SGHAT and CDR2 is FQNNGV in the germline V gene. The CDR3 length is 15 residues. The V end was cut by 4 bases, the J end by 3 bases, with 13 bases between. CDR3 bases: TGTGCCAGCAGCTCCGATCTAGTGAGCTACAATGAGCAGTTCTTC. Protein sequence: CASSSDLVSYNEQFF. The variable domain in full, with the rest retrieved from reference TRBV11-2 and TRBJ2-1, is EAGVAQSPRYKIIEKRQSVAFWCNPISGHATLYWYQQILGQGPKLLIQFQNNGVVDDSQLPKDRFSAERLKGVDSTLKIQPAKLEDSAVYLCASSSDLVSYNEQFFGPGTRLTVL.

About this clone: The same CDR3 also results from other DNA sequences found in this sample. The CDR3 loop reads CASSLERILKNYGYTF. DNA of the CDR3: TGTGCCAGCAGCTTAGAGCGGATCCTCAAAAACTATGGCTACACCTTC. The V gene is TRBV7-9, the J gene TRBJ1-2; D not certain. V lost 1 base and J 2 bases, leaving 14 bases between the germline ends. This CDR3 has 16 residues. Germline CDR1 is SEHNR and CDR2 is FQNEAQ (reference sequence). Drawing the rest from reference TRBV7-9 and TRBJ1-2, the complete variable domain is DTGVSQNPRHKITKRGQNVTFRCDPISEHNRLYWYRQTLGQGPEFLTYFQNEAQLEKSRLLSDRFSAERPKGSFSTLEIQRTEQGDSAMYLCASSLERILKNYGYTFGSGTRLTVV.

CDR3 nucleotide sequence: TGTGCCATCAGTGACATAGCGGGAGTTGAGCAGTTCTTC. Translating it yields CAISDIAGVEQFF. The chain links TRBV10-3 to TRBJ2-1, with 9 bases that match TRBD2. With V trimmed by 3 bases and J by 9 bases, 3 bases remained unmatched. Germline values: CDR1 ENHRY, CDR2 SYGVKD. The CDR3 has 13 amino acids.

The chain recombines TRBV27 with TRBJ2-3; a possible D gene is TRBD2 (5 bases). CDR1 and CDR2 from the germline V gene are MNHEY and SMNVEV (reference sequence). V lost 3 bases and J 1 base, leaving 17 bases between the germline ends. The CDR3 consists of 17 residues. DNA for the CDR3: TGTGCCAGCAGTTTGTTAAGTACCGGGGTAGGCACAGATACGCAGTATTTT. This codes for CASSLLSTGVGTDTQYF.

The gene calls are TRBV7-9 and TRBJ1-4, with D maybe TRBD1 (5 bases). The V end lost 1 base, the J end lost 6 bases, and 9 bases lay between the germline ends. The CDR3 runs 14 residues. Germline V gene data show CDR1 as SEHNR and CDR2 as FQNEAQ (reference sequence). CDR3: CASSLGGEYEKLFF. CDR3 coding DNA: TGTGCCAGCAGCTTAGGAGGGGAGTATGAAAAACTGTTTTTT.

The V gene is TRBV7-9, the J gene TRBJ2-2, with a weak D call TRBD1 (6 bases). The CDR3 spans 14 residues. Germline loops: CDR1 SEHNR, CDR2 FQNEAQ (reference sequence). The V gene lost 4 bases and the J gene lost 4 bases, with 10 bases spanning the gap. This CDR3 is CASSSATGTGELFF. The CDR3 DNA reads as TGTGCCAGCAGCTCGGCGACAGGCACCGGGGAGCTGTTTTTT.

To note about this clone: The sample has other DNA sequences that encode this CDR3 too. V gene TRBV25-1 combines with J gene TRBJ1-5, with D unclear. The V and J ends lost 4 bases and 4 bases respectively, with 5 bases between them. Germline V gene data show CDR1 as MGHDK and CDR2 as SYGVNS. This CDR3 is 12 amino acids long. CDR3 region: CASSAGNQPQHF. The CDR3 DNA sequence: TGTGCCAGCAGTGCCGGAAATCAGCCCCAGCATTTT.

J is TRBJ2-7 and V is TRBV7-8, with 7 bases fitting TRBD2. This CDR3 has 12 residues. The germline V gene encodes CDR1 SGHVS and CDR2 FQNEAQ. V trimming: 5 bases; J trimming: 4 bases; junction bases outside the gene matches: 2. CDR3 DNA: TGTGCCAGCAGCCAGGGAGGGTACGAGCAGTACTTC. Its protein is CASSQGGYEQYF.

This clone was detected only a few times. The rearrangement uses TRBV5-4 and TRBJ1-1; no clear D gene. In germline, CDR1 is SGHNT, CDR2 YYREEE (reference sequence). The germline V and J ends were trimmed by 7 bases and 0 bases, with 10 bases remaining between them. The CDR3 is made up of 13 amino acids. This chain's CDR3 is CASRGEMNTEAFF. The DNA of the CDR3 is TGTGCCAGCCGGGGAGAAATGAACACTGAAGCTTTCTTT.

The V gene is TRBV2, the J gene TRBJ2-7, with TRBD1 matching 7 bases. V dropped 10 bases and J dropped 3; count of bases not matched to a gene: 9. CDR1 and CDR2 from the germline V gene are SNHLY and FYNNEI. This CDR3 comprises 13 residues. This CDR3 is CATSGTVIYEQYF. The CDR3 DNA is TGTGCCACCTCCGGGACAGTCATCTACGAGCAGTACTTC.

The J gene is TRBJ2-1, the V gene TRBV7-9; weak D call: TRBD2 (5 bases). This CDR3 comprises 16 residues. V was trimmed by 5 bases and J by 6 bases, leaving 20 bases between them. Germline CDR1 is SEHNR and CDR2 is FQNEAQ (reference sequence). DNA of the CDR3: TGTGCCAGCAGCCCACCGGGGAGCAGTGAGGCCAATGAGCAGTTCTTC. Residues: CASSPPGSSEANEQFF.

This clone was counted only a few times. The V call is TRBV6-6, the J call TRBJ2-7; 8 bases align to TRBD2. J was trimmed by 7 bases and V by 7 bases; bases with no gene match: 3. Germline-derived CDR1 and CDR2 are MNHNY and SVGAGI (reference sequence). This CDR3 region has 11 residues. CDR3 sequence: CASTAGGEQYF. The CDR3, as DNA: TGTGCCAGCACGGCGGGAGGTGAGCAGTACTTC.

The gene calls are TRBV29-1 and TRBJ2-1, with 12 bases that match TRBD2. Germline V gives CDR1 SQVTM, CDR2 ANQGSEA. V was clipped by 5 bases and J by 7 bases; unmatched bases: 12. The CDR3 loop spans 16 amino acids. CDR3 DNA sequence: TGCAGCGTTCCAAGCCTAGCGGGAGGGTCGTGGAATGAGCAGTTCTTC. As protein: CSVPSLAGGSWNEQFF.

V gene TRBV6-6 combines with J gene TRBJ2-7; possibly TRBD2 for D (5 bases). This CDR3 has 13 residues. Deletions cut 4 bases from V and 0 bases from J, with 7 bases between. Germline V gene sequence: CDR1 MNHNY, CDR2 SVGAGI (reference sequence). The CDR3 reads CASSSGDSYEQYF. CDR3 sequence (DNA): TGTGCCAGCAGTTCCGGGGACTCCTACGAGCAGTACTTC.

The rearrangement uses TRBV6-1 and TRBJ2-7; 10 bases line up with TRBD2. The CDR3 extends over 16 amino acids. V trimming: 3 bases; J trimming: 4 bases; junction bases outside the gene matches: 9. The V gene's germline CDR1 is MNHNS and CDR2 SASEGT. CDR3 nucleotide sequence: TGTGCCAGCAGTGAGAGGGGGGGACTAGCGCGGTACGAGCAGTACTTC. Amino acids: CASSERGGLARYEQYF.

The chain has TRBV11-2 and TRBJ2-1; D possibly matches TRBD1 or TRBD2 (5 bases each). V was clipped by 6 bases and J by 3 bases, with 12 bases between them. The CDR3 contains 14 residues. Germline-derived CDR1 and CDR2 are SGHAT and FQNNGV. The CDR3 bases are TGTGCCAGCAGTAAACAGAGGGGCTACAATGAGCAGTTCTTC. It encodes CASSKQRGYNEQFF.

The rearrangement links TRBV7-6 to TRBJ2-3, with D perhaps matching TRBD1 or TRBD2 (5 bases each). CDR3 length: 14 amino acids. CDR1 is SGHVS and CDR2 is FNYEAQ in the germline V gene. Trimming cost V 4 bases and J 1 base, with 9 bases left between them. The CDR3 DNA follows: TGTGCCAGCAGCTCCGGGACCGGCACAGATACGCAGTATTTT. Its translation is CASSSGTGTDTQYF. The entire variable domain, with the rest obtained from reference TRBV7-6 and TRBJ2-3, is as follows: GAGVSQSPRYKVTKRGQDVALRCDPISGHVSLYWYRQALGQGPEFLTYFNYEAQQDKSGLPNDRFSAERPEGSISTLTIQRTEQRDSAMYRCASSSGTGTDTQYFGPGTRLTVL.

The rearrangement uses TRBV5-4 and TRBJ1-3; D perhaps matches TRBD1 (6 bases). The CDR3 has 14 amino acids. Deletions cut 3 bases from V and 4 bases from J, with 11 bases between. CDR1 is SGHNT and CDR2 is YYREEE in the germline V gene (reference sequence). CDR3 residues: CASSSRGSGNTIYF. CDR3 DNA: TGTGCCAGCAGCTCCAGGGGTTCAGGAAACACCATATATTTT.

The chain combines TRBV6-6 with TRBJ2-5; 10 bases map to TRBD1. From germline, CDR1 is MNHNY and CDR2 SVGAGI (reference sequence). This CDR3 region has 15 residues. V lost 0 bases to trimming and J lost 3 bases; unmatched junction nucleotides: 1. The CDR3 sequence: CASSYSGTGEETQYF. The DNA of the CDR3 is TGTGCCAGCAGTTACTCCGGGACAGGGGAAGAGACCCAGTACTTC.

V gene TRBV7-9 combines with J gene TRBJ1-1; D not certain. The germline gives CDR1 SEHNR, CDR2 FQNEAQ (reference sequence). The CDR3 totals 16 residues. V gave up 0 bases and J gave up 6 bases, with 17 bases separating them. The CDR3 region has the DNA TGTGCCAGCAGCTTAGCGCGAGTAGGGCCTACCTCTGAAGCTTTCTTT. Its protein is CASSLARVGPTSEAFF.